The clone carrying this TCR beta chain was seen more than once but under ten times. The PCR employed 60 Vbeta primers together with 13 Jbeta primers. The table came from immunoSEQ multiplex PCR; TCRdb's copy has only in-frame clones and leaves some out. The sample has about 150,000 clones, approximately 74% seen once. The entry originates in a study of cytomegalovirus exposure and HLA in healthy donors. Per germline, CDR1 SNHLY and CDR2 FYNNEI. With 5 bases removed from V and 1 base from J, the gap between germline ends came to 5 bases. CDR3 length: 13 amino acids. The receptor was isolated from a man aged 30-40 years in good health and CMV-seronegative. Material: PBMCs. The chain carries TRBV2 and TRBJ2-2; D uncertain. The CDR3 nucleotides read TGTGCCAGCAGTTTAATGAACACCGGGGAGCTGTTTTTT. This translates into CASSLMNTGELFF.